These T cell receptor beta chains were read from a single sample in a study of response to subunit inactivated influenza vaccine. In TCRdb, the RT-PCR reads were re-called with MiXCR into one record per CDR3 protein. Of about 190,000 distinct CDR3 sequences in the sample, around an eighth were seen once. The sample here was CD8+ T cells sorted from PBMCs, taken roughly 5 days after vaccination. These receptors were obtained from a man in his forties or fifties who received an inactivated influenza vaccine. CDR3s include the opening cysteine and the closing phenylalanine or tryptophan. Size is stated for part of the rows, as once, few or many counts, or as a class when the clone is expanded.

j_call: TRBJ2-4; v_call: TRBV28; cdr3_length: 15; clone_size: NA; cdr3_aa: CASTADLLAKNIQYF
j_call: TRBJ2-7; v_call: TRBV6-1; cdr3_length: 13; clone_size: NA; cdr3_aa: CASSEGLGSEQYF
j_call: TRBJ2-6; v_call: TRBV7-9; cdr3_length: 15; clone_size: NA; cdr3_aa: CASRPALSGANVLTF
j_call: TRBJ2-7; v_call: TRBV7-9; cdr3_length: 12; clone_size: few; cdr3_aa: CASSLGWDEQYF
j_call: TRBJ1-1; v_call: TRBV11-2; cdr3_length: 16; clone_size: many; cdr3_aa: CASSLEWSLINTEAFF
j_call: TRBJ1-5; v_call: TRBV28; cdr3_length: 14; clone_size: NA; cdr3_aa: CASSLRRSNQPQHF
j_call: TRBJ1-1; v_call: TRBV27; cdr3_length: 14; clone_size: NA; cdr3_aa: CASSLSTANTEAFF
j_call: TRBJ2-1; v_call: TRBV14; cdr3_length: 17; clone_size: few; cdr3_aa: CASSPVLWEVTYNEQFF
j_call: TRBJ1-5; v_call: TRBV15; cdr3_length: 15; clone_size: NA; cdr3_aa: CATSSERGGNQPQHF
j_call: TRBJ2-1; v_call: TRBV2; cdr3_length: 16; clone_size: few; cdr3_aa: CASSGGLAGTYNEQFF
j_call: TRBJ2-1; v_call: TRBV3-1; cdr3_length: 15; clone_size: many; cdr3_aa: CASSPGQSSYNEQFF
j_call: TRBJ2-1; v_call: TRBV11-2; cdr3_length: 15; clone_size: few; cdr3_aa: CASSPDRGPYNEQFF
j_call: TRBJ2-5; v_call: TRBV20-1; cdr3_length: 17; clone_size: few; cdr3_aa: CSANTGTSGGMGETQYF
j_call: TRBJ2-1; v_call: TRBV4-1; cdr3_length: 15; clone_size: NA; cdr3_aa: CASSQSRTDTNEQFF
j_call: TRBJ2-3; v_call: TRBV6-1; cdr3_length: 16; clone_size: NA; cdr3_aa: CASSPIAGGWTDTQYF
j_call: TRBJ2-2; v_call: TRBV28; cdr3_length: 18; clone_size: NA; cdr3_aa: CASSFPQPYGGNTGELFF
j_call: TRBJ2-7; v_call: TRBV9; cdr3_length: 16; clone_size: NA; cdr3_aa: CASSVAAGGVDREQYF
j_call: TRBJ2-3; v_call: TRBV7-9; cdr3_length: 16; clone_size: NA; cdr3_aa: CASSSVIGTSTDTQYF
j_call: TRBJ2-7; v_call: TRBV5-1; cdr3_length: 14; clone_size: many; cdr3_aa: CASSTRGTNYEQYF
j_call: TRBJ2-1; v_call: TRBV7-8; cdr3_length: 13; clone_size: few; cdr3_aa: CASSSLGRNEQFF
j_call: TRBJ2-4; v_call: TRBV5-6; cdr3_length: 13; clone_size: few; cdr3_aa: CASSLVVENIQYF
j_call: TRBJ2-3; v_call: TRBV12-3/TRBV12-4; cdr3_length: 17; clone_size: NA; cdr3_aa: CASSLGLTVRATDTQYF
j_call: TRBJ2-1; v_call: TRBV6-5; cdr3_length: 17; clone_size: NA; cdr3_aa: CASSSETSGSSYNEQFF
j_call: TRBJ2-1; v_call: TRBV27; cdr3_length: 16; clone_size: NA; cdr3_aa: CASSLYLAPSYNEQFF
j_call: TRBJ2-1; v_call: TRBV7-9; cdr3_length: 17; clone_size: many; cdr3_aa: CASSLGEVRQGRNEQFF
j_call: TRBJ1-2; v_call: TRBV5-1; cdr3_length: 15; clone_size: few; cdr3_aa: CASSPLVGTVHGYTF
j_call: TRBJ2-7; v_call: TRBV7-9; cdr3_length: 15; clone_size: few; cdr3_aa: CASSRSAGLSYEQYF
j_call: TRBJ2-6; v_call: TRBV5-5; cdr3_length: 16; clone_size: few; cdr3_aa: CASSFNTISGANVLTF
j_call: TRBJ2-1; v_call: TRBV7-9; cdr3_length: 15; clone_size: few; cdr3_aa: CASSQRWQSYNEQFF
j_call: TRBJ2-7; v_call: TRBV5-1; cdr3_length: 12; clone_size: NA; cdr3_aa: CPSSLDGYEQYF
j_call: TRBJ1-2; v_call: TRBV30; cdr3_length: 11; clone_size: few; cdr3_aa: CAWRVYYGYTF
j_call: TRBJ1-2; v_call: TRBV29-1; cdr3_length: 12; clone_size: few; cdr3_aa: CSVSGVYYGYTF
j_call: TRBJ2-7; v_call: TRBV29-1; cdr3_length: 16; clone_size: many; cdr3_aa: CSVEGTSGSKIYEQYF
j_call: TRBJ2-3; v_call: TRBV20-1; cdr3_length: 17; clone_size: NA; cdr3_aa: CSARDQVAGGPPDTQYF
j_call: TRBJ2-3; v_call: TRBV11-2; cdr3_length: 14; clone_size: NA; cdr3_aa: CASSLLAGADTQYF
j_call: TRBJ2-1; v_call: TRBV6-5; cdr3_length: 14; clone_size: NA; cdr3_aa: CASSYSMFDNEQFF
j_call: TRBJ1-1; v_call: TRBV7-2; cdr3_length: 15; clone_size: NA; cdr3_aa: CASSLSLGSNTEAFF
j_call: TRBJ2-1; v_call: TRBV15; cdr3_length: 14; clone_size: few; cdr3_aa: CATSKRTGFSEQFF
j_call: TRBJ1-2; v_call: TRBV12-3/TRBV12-4; cdr3_length: 11; clone_size: NA; cdr3_aa: CACGGGGGYTF
j_call: TRBJ2-5; v_call: TRBV28; cdr3_length: 17; clone_size: few; cdr3_aa: CASSPLEIAGIQETQYF
j_call: TRBJ2-7; v_call: TRBV27; cdr3_length: 15; clone_size: few; cdr3_aa: CASSFSLAGTYEQYF
j_call: TRBJ2-5; v_call: TRBV20-1; cdr3_length: 15; clone_size: few; cdr3_aa: CSANGGTGGEETQYF
j_call: TRBJ2-7; v_call: TRBV29-1; cdr3_length: 13; clone_size: few; cdr3_aa: CSVDSRSGNEQYF
j_call: TRBJ2-3; v_call: TRBV29-1; cdr3_length: 15; clone_size: many; cdr3_aa: CSVEAGTLEADTQYF
j_call: TRBJ2-1; v_call: TRBV28; cdr3_length: 15; clone_size: NA; cdr3_aa: CASSVLTGTKNEQFF
j_call: TRBJ2-1; v_call: TRBV2; cdr3_length: 14; clone_size: NA; cdr3_aa: CVSESSGRYNEQFF